One sample yielded the 12 T cell receptor beta chains listed below, sequenced in a study of shared clonotypes between healthy human individuals. Here immunoSEQ multiplex PCR was the method, and the copy in TCRdb shows in-frame clones only, minus some. The data contain some 2,000,000 clones, around 95% of them seen just once; the ten biggest clones take up around 0.13%. What was sequenced was naive CD4+ T cells sorted from blood. Subset here: CD45RA+ positively selected. The receptors stem from a man between 18 and 29 years old in good health.

CDR3 loop: CASSKYLAGVEQYF. The CDR3 DNA is TGTGCCAGCAGTAAGTACCTCGCCGGGGTGGAGCAGTACTTC. The chain is built from TRBV6-5 and TRBJ2-7; D is perhaps TRBD2 (5 bases). V was cut by 5 bases and J by 7 bases, with 18 bases left in between. CDR3 length: 14 amino acids. The V gene's germline CDR1 is MNHEY and CDR2 SVGAGI.

The V call is TRBV4-3, the J call TRBJ1-4; D is undetermined. The V and J ends lost 0 bases and 5 bases respectively, with 13 bases between them. The CDR3 is 16 amino acids. Germline CDR1 and CDR2: LGHNA and YSLEER. CDR3 sequence: CASSQDLREANEKLFF. The DNA for the CDR3 is TGCGCCAGCAGCCAAGATCTGAGGGAGGCGAATGAAAAACTGTTTTTT.

The rearrangement joins TRBV11-2 to TRBJ1-4; TRBD1 matches 8 bases. Germline V gene sequence: CDR1 SGHAT, CDR2 FQNNGV. The V and J ends lost 5 bases and 7 bases, in that order; junction bases with no gene match: 6. This CDR3 has 14 amino acids. The CDR3 DNA reads TGTGCCAGCAGCCGGGACAGGCCGGGTGAAAAACTGTTTTTT. Amino acids: CASSRDRPGEKLFF.

The gene calls are TRBV5-1 and TRBJ1-1, with D uncertain. Germline values: CDR1 SGHRS, CDR2 YFSETQ. V shed 2 bases and J shed 11 bases, with 19 bases lying between them. The CDR3 extends over 14 amino acids. CDR3 in amino acids: CASSFDGPPVGAFF. The DNA for the CDR3 is TGCGCCAGCAGCTTCGATGGGCCCCCGGTTGGGGCTTTCTTT.

The chain uses TRBV5-4 and TRBJ1-6, with a possible D match to TRBD1 (5 bases). Trimming left V 6 bases short and J 0 bases short, with 19 bases between. Per the germline V gene, CDR1 is SGHNT and CDR2 is YYREEE (reference sequence). This CDR3 is built from 18 residues. Here the CDR3 reads CASNSAGGESSYNSPLHF. In DNA, the CDR3 is TGTGCCAGCAACTCGGCTGGGGGGGAAAGCTCCTATAATTCACCCCTCCACTTT.

The rearrangement joins TRBV13 to TRBJ1-5; no reliable D call. The germline V and J ends were trimmed by 0 bases and 5 bases, with 11 bases remaining between them. The CDR3 is made up of 15 amino acids. Germline CDR1 reads PRHDT; CDR2 reads FYEKMQ (reference sequence). DNA for the CDR3: TGTGCCAGCAGCTTAGGAGGAGTCAAATATCAGCCCCAGCATTTT. This codes for CASSLGGVKYQPQHF.

CDR3 sequence (DNA): TGTGCCAGCAGCTTGGAAGGGGCGGGTCAGCCCCAGCATTTT. This sequence encodes CASSLEGAGQPQHF. The V call is TRBV5-8, the J call TRBJ1-5, with D possibly being TRBD1 (5 bases). Deletions cut 0 bases from V and 6 bases from J, with 10 bases between. Germline assignment: CDR1 SGHTS and CDR2 YDEGEE. The CDR3 sequence is 14 residues long.

The genes are TRBV15 and TRBJ1-6; D is uncertain. The CDR3 sequence is 15 residues long. Trimming shortened V by 0 bases and J by 7 bases, and 10 bases separated the two germline ends. The germline V gene encodes CDR1 LNHNV and CDR2 YYDKDF (reference sequence). The CDR3 DNA reads as TGTGCCACCAGCAGAGATTATGTAACGAATTCACCCCTCCACTTT. Translated, it gives CATSRDYVTNSPLHF.

The chain is built from TRBV25-1 and TRBJ1-4, with D tentatively TRBD1 (5 bases). The CDR3 is 14 residues long. Trimming cost V 3 bases and J 7 bases, with 12 bases left between them. Germline V gives CDR1 MGHDK, CDR2 SYGVNS. CDR3 sequence (DNA): TGTGCCAGCAGTGAGTGGGGGACGGGTGAAAAACTGTTTTTT. Amino acids: CASSEWGTGEKLFF. Full variable domain (outside the CDR3, taken from reference TRBV25-1 and TRBJ1-4): EADIYQTPRYLVIGTGKKITLECSQTMGHDKMYWYQQDPGMELHLIHYSYGVNSTEKGDLSSESTVSRIRTEHFPLTLESARPSHTSQYLCASSEWGTGEKLFFGSGTQLSVL.

With regard to this clone: Within the sample, other DNA sequences also encode this same CDR3. The chain has TRBV11-2 and TRBJ1-1, with no clear D. Trimming pared 1 base from V and 1 base from J, leaving 7 bases between. The CDR3 sequence is 14 residues long. CDR1 and CDR2 (germline): SGHAT, FQNNGV. CDR3 in DNA: TGTGCCAGCAGCTTAGGGCGCGAGAACACTGAAGCTTTCTTT. Its protein is CASSLGRENTEAFF.

The chain recombines TRBV9 with TRBJ1-1; TRBD1 aligns across 11 bases. Trimming at V came to 4 bases and at J to 3 bases, leaving 17 bases not matched to a gene. There are 19 residues in the CDR3. Germline values: CDR1 SGDLS, CDR2 YYNGEE. CDR3 sequence (DNA): TGTGCCAGCAGCCAAAATGTTCCGGGACAGGGGGATTTTTACACTGAAGCTTTCTTT. It translates to CASSQNVPGQGDFYTEAFF.

The CDR3 protein is CASRSGDRSSNYGYTF. CDR3 DNA: TGTGCCAGCAGATCCGGAGACAGGAGCTCGAACTATGGCTACACCTTC. The chain uses TRBV28 and TRBJ1-2; D is possibly TRBD1 (6 bases). This CDR3 contains 16 residues. Trimming stripped 6 bases from V and 2 bases from J, with 19 bases between. Germline V gene data show CDR1 as MDHEN and CDR2 as SYDVKM.